This TCR beta chain was captured in a study of OX40 agonist ivuxolimab in advanced cancers. With regard to the full study: Ivuxolimab, which targeted the costimulatory receptor OX40 (CD134), was an agonistic, fully human IgG2 monoclonal antibody. Intravenous ivuxolimab was administered to patients every 2 weeks at six dose levels: 0.01, 0.1, 0.3, 1.5, 3 and 10 mg/kg. Of the approximately 54 dose-escalation patients, hepatocellular carcinoma was present in approximately 20, melanoma in roughly 15, renal cell carcinoma in 9 and head and neck cancer in 9. In the dose-escalation cohort, more than 75% of patients were male, and the mean age was around 60 years, with a range of roughly 20 to 85. Patients were allowed to have had prior anti-PD-1, anti-PD-L1 or anti-CTLA-4 therapy, and approximately 40% of the dose-escalation patients had been treated with checkpoint inhibitors. Partial responses occurred in three dose-escalation patients, of whom one had hepatocellular carcinoma and two had cutaneous melanoma. Peripheral TCRbeta sequencing aimed to test whether ivuxolimab altered TCR sequence diversity and caused clonal T-cell expansion. The paper reports the monotherapy dose-escalation portion (N of about 50 patients) of the phase I ivuxolimab trial.

The investigation overall reported the following: Low levels of normalized T-cell clonal expansion were also seen in some nonresponding patients. In partial responders in the 0.1-3.0 mg/kg groups, normalized peripheral clonal expansion was found to be among the lowest, especially among CD8+ T cells. On average, CD8+ T cells showed more expanded clones than CD4+ T cells after ivuxolimab. At doses from 0.1 to 3.0 mg/kg, clonal expansion was seen in both CD4+ and CD8+ blood T cells between baseline and week 6. Which antigens the clonally expanded peripheral T cells were specific for was not determined.

For this clone: Its antigen is not yet known. Nothing much larger sits one base from this clone, and base qualities are not available.

The trial excluded patients who had a history of autoimmune disease or who were on systemic immunosuppression. Peripheral blood for TCR sequencing was drawn from every dose cohort at baseline, at cycle 4 day 1 and at cycle 7 day 1. Samples came from an open-label, multicenter, first-in-human phase I dose-escalation trial of ivuxolimab. Adults with locally advanced or metastatic head and neck squamous cell, hepatocellular, melanoma or renal cell carcinoma were enrolled in the trial. Before TCR sequencing, CD4+ T cells and CD8+ T cells were sorted from peripheral blood as separate populations. Genomic DNA was extracted from sorted cells for sequencing of the TCRbeta CDR3 region. TCRbeta CDR3 regions were sequenced using the immunoSEQ Assay. TCRdb re-hosts the immuneACCESS table, in-frame sequences only. Its copies lack some clones; in the studies checked, an unresolved V gene accounts for under half of them, and the cause for the rest is not known. The sample contains some 81,000 clones, 65% to 90% of them found a single time. Approximately 2% of the sample goes to the ten largest clones.

Sequenced here: CD4+ or CD8+ T cells sorted from blood, sampled in a trial of the OX40 agonist ivuxolimab. The receptor's source is an adult with an advanced solid tumor such as melanoma, head and neck, liver or kidney cancer.

The DNA reads TGTGCCAGCAGCTTGGGCGCCGGCGTTCAAAGGCCCCCTTTCTTC. Its amino acids are CASSLGAGVQRPPFF. The sequence is built from TRBV5-5 and TRBJ2-1, with an unclear D gene assignment. From its cysteine to its phenylalanine, the CDR3 spans 15 amino acids. Of all the DNA, just the CDR3 is kept, 45 bases in frame from base 1. Cut back by 0 bases and 16 bases, the V and J ends lie 23 bases apart. The germline V gene (reference sequence) supplies CDR1 SGHKS and CDR2 YYEKEE.